Following are 30 T cell receptor beta chains from one sample sequenced in a study of vaccination effects on CD4 cells after COVID-19. These receptors lack a known antigen. Produced via immunoSEQ multiplex PCR; TCRdb's table is partial and in-frame only. The table records tens of thousands of clones, about four fifths of them present only once. The ViraFEST assay expanded antigen-specific CD4+ T cells with viral peptide pools before sequencing. Following an approximately eleven-day culture, CD4+ T cells were purified. The vaccine recipients had no prior SARS-CoV-2 infection, with negative nucleocapsid antibodies. The sample was CD4+ T cells from PBMCs cultured with HCoV-OC43 spike peptides, taken before COVID-19 vaccination. The subset: HCoV-OC43 spike overlapping peptide pool stimulation. Source of these receptors: a human donor who received a COVID-19 vaccine.

This clone was detected once. The sample has other DNA sequences that encode this CDR3 too. The chain has TRBV5-1 and TRBJ2-3, with D unclear. Per germline, CDR1 SGHRS and CDR2 YFSETQ. There are 14 residues in the CDR3. V was cut by 4 bases and J by 0 bases, with 9 bases left in between. The CDR3 here is CASSLSASTDTQYF. Written as DNA, the CDR3 is TGCGCCAGCAGCCTGAGCGCTAGCACAGATACGCAGTATTTT. Looking up the rest from reference TRBV5-1 and TRBJ2-3 gives the full variable domain: KAGVTQTPRYLIKTRGQQVTLSCSPISGHRSVSWYQQTPGQGLQFLFEYFSETQRNKGNFPGRFSGRQFSNSRSEMNVSTLELGDSALYLCASSLSASTDTQYFGPGTRLTVL.

The V gene is TRBV30, the J gene TRBJ1-1; 7 nucleotides agree with TRBD1. V lost 2 bases and J lost 6; bases outside the gene matches: 6. The CDR3 has 13 residues. Germline-derived CDR1 and CDR2 are GTSNPN and SVGIG (reference sequence). CDR3: CAWSRQGNSEAFF. DNA for the CDR3: TGTGCCTGGAGTCGACAGGGAAACTCTGAAGCTTTCTTT.

CDR3 loop: CASSSTGGRHKQYF. Written as DNA, the CDR3 is TGTGCCAGTAGTTCGACAGGGGGCCGCCACAAGCAGTATTTT. The V gene is TRBV19, the J gene TRBJ2-3; 10 nucleotides agree with TRBD1. Trimming took 5 bases from V and 11 from J; bases not matched to a gene: 10. CDR1 is LNHDA and CDR2 is SQIVND in the germline V gene (reference sequence). The CDR3 is 14 amino acids.

V is TRBV11-2 and J is TRBJ2-4; 8 nucleotides match TRBD1. The J segment lost 3 bases and the V segment lost 0 bases, leaving 1 base of the junction unmatched. From germline, CDR1 is SGHAT and CDR2 FQNNGV. The CDR3 extends over 15 amino acids. CDR3 sequence: CASSLEDRGKNIQYF. CDR3 coding DNA: TGTGCCAGCAGCTTAGAAGACAGGGGCAAAAACATTCAGTACTTC.

The rearrangement links TRBV6-2 or TRBV6-3 to TRBJ1-4, with a tentative D call TRBD1 (6 bases). CDR3 length equals 12 residues. V was trimmed by 6 bases and J by 14 bases, leaving 16 bases between them. Per the germline V gene, CDR1 is MNHEY and CDR2 is SVGEGT. CDR3 coding DNA: TGTGCCAGCAGCCAAGACAGGCCCCAGCTGTTTTTT. Translating gives CASSQDRPQLFF.

This chain uses TRBV19 with TRBJ1-5; TRBD1 is a possible D gene (5 bases). The CDR3 spans 16 residues. The germline V and J ends were trimmed by 3 bases and 10 bases, with 22 bases remaining between them. Germline V lookup: CDR1 LNHDA, CDR2 SQIVND (reference sequence). CDR3 loop: CASSIKLGGGPGPQHF. In DNA form, the CDR3 reads TGTGCCAGTAGTATCAAACTCGGGGGAGGGCCGGGACCCCAGCATTTT.

The chain carries TRBV28 and TRBJ1-1, with 7 bases matching TRBD1. Per the germline V gene, CDR1 is MDHEN and CDR2 is SYDVKM. V lost 8 bases and J lost 5; bases outside the gene matches: 8. The CDR3 has 13 amino acids. The chain's CDR3 is CASSQGTETEAFF. Here the CDR3 DNA reads TGTGCCAGCTCACAGGGGACGGAAACTGAAGCTTTCTTT.

This clone was seen just once. The chain combines TRBV7-9 with TRBJ2-6; D gene uncertain. Germline assignment: CDR1 SEHNR and CDR2 FQNEAQ (reference sequence). The CDR3 runs to 15 residues. V gave up 6 bases and J gave up 0 bases, with 9 bases separating them. CDR3 in amino acids: CASSLTASGANVLTF. CDR3 in DNA: TGTGCCAGCAGTCTGACGGCCTCTGGGGCCAACGTCCTGACTTTC.

The chain combines TRBV20-1 with TRBJ1-2; TRBD1 might be the D (5 bases). CDR1 and CDR2 (germline): DFQATT, SNEGSKA (reference sequence). Trimming took off 6 bases at V and 5 bases at J, with 10 bases between the two ends. This CDR3 is 11 amino acids long. Written as DNA, the CDR3 is TGCAGTGCGACAAGACAGTATGGCTACACCTTC. Translation: CSATRQYGYTF.

This rearrangement joins TRBV14 to TRBJ1-6, with 7 nucleotides matching TRBD1. The CDR3 contains 12 residues. From germline, CDR1 is SGHDN and CDR2 FVKESK. The junction had 4 bases not matched to a gene; V was cut back by 4 bases and J by 13 bases. The CDR3, as DNA: TGTGCCAGCAGCCTACTCAGGGGGCCCCTCCACTTT. Translated: CASSLLRGPLHF.

The V and J genes are TRBV27 and TRBJ1-4; TRBD1 might be the D (6 bases). The V and J ends lost 6 bases and 5 bases respectively, with 13 bases between them. The CDR3 sequence is 14 residues long. Germline assignment: CDR1 MNHEY and CDR2 SMNVEV (reference sequence). The CDR3 region has the DNA TGTGCCAGCAGGGAGGACAGACTAAATGAAAAACTGTTTTTT. Translation: CASREDRLNEKLFF.

The rearrangement links TRBV27 to TRBJ2-3; D unresolved. This CDR3 has 12 residues. Trimming removed 3 bases from V and 5 bases from J, with 6 bases in between. The V gene's germline CDR1 is MNHEY and CDR2 SMNVEV (reference sequence). The CDR3 sequence: CASSFLGDTQYF. CDR3 nucleotide sequence: TGTGCCAGCAGTTTCCTCGGAGATACGCAGTATTTT.

The chain is built from TRBV5-1 and TRBJ1-1; D is ambiguous. The CDR3 runs 13 residues. Germline loops: CDR1 SGHRS, CDR2 YFSETQ. V was shortened by 1 base and J by 0 bases, with 4 bases between the two germline ends. CDR3 bases: TGCGCCAGCAGCTTGAGCCTGAACACTGAAGCTTTCTTT. Translating gives CASSLSLNTEAFF.

J is TRBJ1-1 and V is TRBV5-1; D gene uncertain. V lost 0 bases, J lost 0 bases, and 6 bases lay in between. Germline values: CDR1 SGHRS, CDR2 YFSETQ. The CDR3 loop spans 14 amino acids. The DNA for the CDR3 is TGCGCCAGCAGCTTGGGGGGTTTGAACACTGAAGCTTTCTTT. This sequence encodes CASSLGGLNTEAFF.

The gene calls are TRBV5-1 and TRBJ1-2; 7 nucleotides line up with TRBD1. Per the germline V gene, CDR1 is SGHRS and CDR2 is YFSETQ. V was pared by 4 bases and J by 1 base, with 7 bases of the junction left unmatched. This CDR3 contains 15 residues. For the CDR3, the DNA is TGCGCCAGCAGCCTTAACGGGGACAGTAACTATGGCTACACCTTC. This gives the protein CASSLNGDSNYGYTF.

On this clone: A junction boundary mismatches the germline segment, possibly from a read error. The genes are TRBV5-4 and TRBJ2-3; 11 nucleotides align to TRBD2. The germline gives CDR1 SGHNT, CDR2 YYREEE (reference sequence). CDR3 length equals 18 residues. For the CDR3, the DNA is TGTGCCAGCACCTTGGGGCGGACTAGCGGGTTCAGCACAGATACGCAGTATTTT. This translates into CASTLGRTSGFSTDTQYF.

In regard to this clone: In this CDR3 the conserved last residue, phenylalanine or tryptophan, is missing, so a read error is likely. The limits of the CDR3 on the DNA are not certain, so only TCRdb's listed CDR3 is given. This chain joins TRBV23-1 and TRBJ1-1. TRBV23-1 is flagged as an ORF with uncertain function. The CDR3 spans 12 amino acids, including both terminal residues. Here the CDR3 reads CASSQYSLGGIS.

This sequence joins TRBV5-1 and TRBJ2-2, with 8 bases that match TRBD1. The CDR3 consists of 16 residues. Germline CDR1 is SGHRS and CDR2 is YFSETQ. Trimming at V came to 5 bases and at J to 3 bases, leaving 9 bases not matched to a gene. This CDR3 is CASRYWTGLHTGELFF. The CDR3 DNA sequence: TGCGCCAGCAGATATTGGACAGGGTTACACACCGGGGAGCTGTTTTTT.

The CDR3 loop reads CASSPLSGRVQETQYF. The DNA of the CDR3 is TGTGCCAGCTCACCGCTCAGCGGACGGGTTCAAGAGACCCAGTACTTC. The J gene is TRBJ2-5, the V gene TRBV18; TRBD2 might be the D (5 bases). Germline-derived CDR1 and CDR2 are KGHSH and LQKENI. V shed 3 bases and J shed 2 bases, with 16 bases lying between them. The CDR3 spans 16 residues.

The chain uses TRBV21-1 and TRBJ1-2; TRBD1 reflects the table's D call only, with no check against the DNA. TRBV21-1 is classified as a pseudogene. The CDR3 consists of 17 residues. The CDR3: CASSKRGPGGYNYGYTF. CDR3 nucleotides: TGTGCCAGCAGCAAAAGGGGGCCAGGGGGCTACAACTATGGCTACACCTTC.

This clone was detected only a few times. This chain links TRBV2 with TRBJ1-2; perhaps TRBD1 as D (6 bases). CDR1 is SNHLY and CDR2 is FYNNEI in the germline V gene. CDR3 length: 13 amino acids. V was trimmed by 7 bases and J by 8 bases, leaving 17 bases between them. The CDR3 is CASISIPGAGYTF. For the CDR3, the DNA is TGTGCCAGCATCTCGATCCCGGGGGCAGGCTACACCTTC.

This clone came up a few times. The chain carries TRBV5-4 and TRBJ2-1, with D possibly being TRBD2 (6 bases). V dropped 3 bases and J dropped 4 bases, with 14 bases sitting between them. Germline V gene sequence: CDR1 SGHNT, CDR2 YYREEE (reference sequence). The CDR3 is 15 amino acids. CDR3 loop: CASSSGTPNYNEQFF. The CDR3 DNA sequence: TGTGCCAGCAGCTCCGGGACTCCAAATTACAATGAGCAGTTCTTC.

The J gene is TRBJ1-1, the V gene TRBV12-5; unclear D gene. CDR1 LGHNT and CDR2 FRNRAP come from the germline V gene. V was clipped by 0 bases and J by 0 bases, with 8 bases between them. CDR3 size: 15 residues. The CDR3 region is CASGLVLGMNTEAFF. CDR3 in DNA: TGTGCTAGTGGTTTGGTACTTGGCATGAACACTGAAGCTTTCTTT.

The genes are TRBV14 and TRBJ2-3; 7 bases align to TRBD2. The trim removed 1 base at V and 1 base at J, leaving 5 bases unmatched. Germline loops: CDR1 SGHDN, CDR2 FVKESK. CDR3 length: 16 residues. CDR3: CASSQGSSGGTDTQYF. The CDR3 bases are TGTGCCAGCAGCCAAGGCTCAAGCGGGGGCACAGATACGCAGTATTTT.

This chain uses TRBV5-6 with TRBJ1-1, with a tentative D call TRBD1 (6 bases). V was shortened by 4 bases and J by 1 base, with 11 bases between the two germline ends. Germline loops: CDR1 SGHDT, CDR2 YYEEEE. The CDR3 runs 14 residues. The CDR3 coding sequence is TGTGCCAGCAGCGATGGACAGCCGAACACTGAAGCTTTCTTT. It translates to CASSDGQPNTEAFF.

This clone was picked up a small number of times. The V gene is TRBV2, the J gene TRBJ1-1, with D maybe TRBD1 (5 bases). Trimming left V 8 bases short and J 1 base short, with 11 bases between. The CDR3 runs to 13 residues. CDR1 and CDR2 from the germline V gene are SNHLY and FYNNEI. The CDR3 DNA sequence: TGTGCCAGCGGGGGGGAGTGGAACACTGAAGCTTTCTTT. It yields the protein CASGGEWNTEAFF. Variable domain in full (rest from reference TRBV2 and TRBJ1-1): EPEVTQTPSHQVTQMGQEVILRCVPISNHLYFYWYRQILGQKVEFLVSFYNNEISEKSEIFDDQFSVERPDGSNFTLKIRSTKLEDSAMYFCASGGEWNTEAFFGQGTRLTVV.

The V and J genes are TRBV24-1 and TRBJ2-3, with 7 positions matching TRBD2. Germline V gives CDR1 KGHDR, CDR2 SFDVKD. J was trimmed by 4 bases and V by 9 bases; bases with no gene match: 9. CDR3 length: 14 amino acids. CDR3 in DNA: TGTGCCACCGGGCGGGGGTATCAGTCAGATACGCAGTATTTT. Residues: CATGRGYQSDTQYF.

The chain combines TRBV7-9 with TRBJ2-2; tentatively, D is TRBD2 (5 bases). The CDR3 has 13 amino acids. Trimming stripped 7 bases from V and 7 bases from J, with 13 bases between. Germline assignment: CDR1 SEHNR and CDR2 FQNEAQ (reference sequence). CDR3 sequence: CASTRSGGGELFF. CDR3 bases: TGTGCCAGCACCCGATCCGGAGGCGGGGAGCTGTTTTTT.

V usage is TRBV7-9 and J usage is TRBJ2-1; D is unresolved. Germline-derived CDR1 and CDR2 are SEHNR and FQNEAQ (reference sequence). The V end was cut by 1 base, the J end by 2 bases, with 9 bases between. This CDR3 is 15 amino acids long. The CDR3 sequence: CASSLDGSPYNEQFF. In nucleotides, the CDR3 is TGTGCCAGCAGCTTAGACGGGTCCCCCTACAATGAGCAGTTCTTC.

The V call is TRBV24-1, the J call TRBJ2-2; D ambiguous. The CDR3 covers 11 residues. CDR1 is KGHDR and CDR2 is SFDVKD in the germline V gene. V was trimmed by 9 bases and J by 0 bases, leaving 1 base between them. CDR3 residues: CATSNTGELFF. For the CDR3, the DNA is TGTGCCACCTCGAACACCGGGGAGCTGTTTTTT.